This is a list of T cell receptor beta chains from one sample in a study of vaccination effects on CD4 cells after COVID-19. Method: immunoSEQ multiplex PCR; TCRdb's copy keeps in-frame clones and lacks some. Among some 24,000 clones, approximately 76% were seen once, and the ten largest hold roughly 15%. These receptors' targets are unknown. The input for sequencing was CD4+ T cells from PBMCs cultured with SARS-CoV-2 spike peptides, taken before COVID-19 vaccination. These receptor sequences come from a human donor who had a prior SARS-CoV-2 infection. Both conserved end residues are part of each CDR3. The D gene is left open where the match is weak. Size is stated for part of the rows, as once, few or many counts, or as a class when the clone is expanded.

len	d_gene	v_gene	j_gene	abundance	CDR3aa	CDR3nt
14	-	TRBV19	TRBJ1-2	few	CASQSGRANYGYTF	TGTGCCAGTCAGAGCGGAAGGGCTAACTATGGCTACACCTTC
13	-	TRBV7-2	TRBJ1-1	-	CASSSQGNTEAFF	TGTGCCAGCAGCTCACAGGGGAACACTGAAGCTTTCTTT
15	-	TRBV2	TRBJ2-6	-	CASSRTDSGANVLTF	TGTGCCAGCAGCAGGACAGATTCTGGGGCCAACGTCCTGACTTTC
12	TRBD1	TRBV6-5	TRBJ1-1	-	CASGDRSTEAFF	TGTGCCAGCGGGGACAGGTCCACTGAAGCTTTCTTT
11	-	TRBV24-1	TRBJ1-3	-	CATSDYSTIYF	TGTGCCACCAGTGATTATAGCACCATATATTTT
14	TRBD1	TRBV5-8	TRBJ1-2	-	CASRQRRGNYGYTF	TGTGCCAGCAGACAACGCAGGGGGAACTATGGCTACACCTTC
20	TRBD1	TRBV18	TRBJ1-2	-	CANSPVVLWETGVDGYGYTF	TGTGCCAACTCACCAGTCGTGCTCTGGGAGACAGGGGTCGATGGCTATGGCTACACCTTC
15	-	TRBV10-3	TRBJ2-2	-	CAISDRSVNTGELFF	TGTGCCATCAGTGATAGAAGTGTGAACACCGGGGAGCTGTTTTTT
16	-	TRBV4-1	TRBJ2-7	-	CASSQDFTGFAYEQYF	TGCGCCAGCAGCCAAGACTTCACAGGGTTTGCCTACGAGCAGTACTTC
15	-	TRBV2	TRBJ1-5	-	CASRAQENSNQPQHF	TGTGCCAGCAGGGCACAGGAAAATAGCAATCAGCCCCAGCATTTT
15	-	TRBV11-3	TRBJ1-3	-	CASSLQGHSGNTIYF	TGTGCCAGCAGCTTACAGGGACACTCTGGAAACACCATATATTTT
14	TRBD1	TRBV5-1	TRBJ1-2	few	CASSKGQGADGYTF	TGCGCCAGCAGCAAGGGACAGGGGGCCGATGGCTACACCTTC
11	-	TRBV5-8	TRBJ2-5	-	CASSPQETQYF	TGTGCCAGCAGCCCTCAAGAGACCCAGTACTTC
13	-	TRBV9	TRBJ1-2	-	CASSGRAQRGYTF	TGTGCCAGCAGCGGCCGGGCCCAGAGAGGCTACACCTTC
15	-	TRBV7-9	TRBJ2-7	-	CASSGPPISFLEQYF	TGTGCCAGCAGCGGACCACCGATCTCGTTTTTAGAGCAGTACTTC
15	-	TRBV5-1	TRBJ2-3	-	CASSFRGWGTDTQYF	TGCGCCAGCAGCTTCCGGGGCTGGGGCACAGATACGCAGTATTTT
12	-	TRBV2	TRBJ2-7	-	CASSLQGYEQYF	TGTGCCAGCAGTTTACAGGGCTACGAGCAGTACTTC
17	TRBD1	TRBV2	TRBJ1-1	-	CASSRPRQGRTNTEAFF	TGTGCCAGCAGTCGACCCCGACAGGGTCGGACCAACACTGAAGCTTTCTTT
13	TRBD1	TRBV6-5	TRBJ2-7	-	CASSRDRNYEQYF	TGTGCCAGCAGTCGGGACAGGAACTACGAGCAGTACTTC
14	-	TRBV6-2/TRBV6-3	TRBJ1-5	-	CASSYGGWPQPQHF	TGTGCCAGCAGTTACGGGGGGTGGCCTCAGCCCCAGCATTTT
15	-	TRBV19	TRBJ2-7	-	CASSITPGQSYEQYF	TGTGCCAGTAGTATAACTCCGGGACAATCCTACGAGCAGTACTTC
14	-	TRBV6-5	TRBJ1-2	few	CASSFVGGAEGYTF	TGTGCCAGCAGTTTCGTCGGGGGGGCGGAGGGCTACACCTTC
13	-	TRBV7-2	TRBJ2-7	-	CASSLLVRYEQYF	TGTGCCAGCAGCTTACTAGTGCGGTACGAGCAGTACTTC
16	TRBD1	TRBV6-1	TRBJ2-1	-	CASSDLGGQGGGEQFF	TGTGCCAGCAGTGACCTGGGGGGACAGGGGGGAGGTGAGCAGTTCTTC
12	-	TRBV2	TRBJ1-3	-	CASKDRGNTIYF	TGTGCCAGCAAGGACCGTGGAAACACCATATATTTT
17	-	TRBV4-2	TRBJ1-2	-	CASSPATTRSSTYGYTF	TGTGCCAGCAGCCCAGCAACCACACGTAGCAGTACCTATGGCTACACCTTC
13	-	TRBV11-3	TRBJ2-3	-	CASSSSFADTQYF	TGTGCCAGCAGCAGCAGTTTCGCAGATACGCAGTATTTT
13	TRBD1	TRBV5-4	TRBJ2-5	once	CASSSGQGRTQYF	TGTGCCAGCAGCTCCGGACAGGGAAGGACCCAGTACTTC
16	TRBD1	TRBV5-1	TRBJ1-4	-	CASSLVPETGGEKLFF	TGCGCCAGCAGCCTTGTTCCCGAGACAGGGGGCGAAAAACTGTTTTTT
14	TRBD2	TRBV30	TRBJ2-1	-	CAWSSGGRYNEQFF	TGTGCCTGGAGTTCGGGGGGGCGGTACAATGAGCAGTTCTTC
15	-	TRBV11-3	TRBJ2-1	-	CASSLGGGGVNEQFF	TGTGCCAGCAGCTTGGGGGGAGGGGGAGTCAATGAGCAGTTCTTC
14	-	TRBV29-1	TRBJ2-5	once	CSVVRTGTKETQYF	TGCAGCGTGGTTCGGACGGGCACTAAAGAGACCCAGTACTTC
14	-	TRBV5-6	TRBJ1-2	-	CASNRVPQDYGYTF	TGTGCCAGCAACAGGGTGCCTCAGGACTATGGCTACACCTTC
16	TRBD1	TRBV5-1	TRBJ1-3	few	CASSLAGTELGNTIYF	TGCGCCAGCAGCCTCGCCGGGACAGAGCTTGGAAACACCATATATTTT
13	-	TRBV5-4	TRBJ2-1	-	CASSLGFENEQFF	TGTGCCAGCAGCTTGGGGTTTGAAAATGAGCAGTTCTTC
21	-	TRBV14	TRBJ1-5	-	CASSQETHPPHRPRGIQPQHF	TGTGCCAGCAGCCAAGAGACCCACCCCCCACACAGGCCTAGGGGTATTCAGCCCCAGCATTTT
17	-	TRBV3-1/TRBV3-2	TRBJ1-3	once	CASSHYFREVRGNTIYF	TGTGCCAGCAGCCACTACTTCAGGGAGGTACGTGGAAACACCATATATTTT
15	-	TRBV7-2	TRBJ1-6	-	CASSLAMLGNSPLHF	TGTGCCAGCAGCTTAGCGATGCTCGGGAATTCACCCCTCCACTTT
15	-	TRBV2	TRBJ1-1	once	CASSESQGRKTEAFF	TGTGCCAGCAGTGAAAGCCAGGGGCGTAAGACTGAAGCTTTCTTT
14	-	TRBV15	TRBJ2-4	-	CATSEGGSKNIQYF	TGTGCCACCAGCGAGGGGGGTTCCAAAAACATTCAGTACTTC
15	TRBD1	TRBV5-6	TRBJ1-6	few	CASSPTGGLDSPLHF	TGTGCCAGCAGCCCCACAGGGGGCTTGGATTCACCCCTCCACTTT
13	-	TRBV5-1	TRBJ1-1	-	CASSLSLNTEAFF	TGCGCCAGCAGCTTAAGTCTGAACACTGAAGCTTTCTTT
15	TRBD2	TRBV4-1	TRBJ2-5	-	CASSQIPPGGETQYF	TGCGCCAGCAGCCAAATTCCACCGGGGGGAGAGACCCAGTACTTC
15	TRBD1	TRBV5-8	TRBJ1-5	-	CASSDGTGYDQPQHF	TGTGCCAGCAGCGACGGGACAGGGTATGATCAGCCCCAGCATTTT
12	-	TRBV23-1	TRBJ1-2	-	CASSQREGGYTF	TGCGCCAGCAGTCAAAGGGAAGGGGGCTACACCTTC
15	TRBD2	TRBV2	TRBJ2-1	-	CASSAVLAGELEQFF	TGTGCCAGCAGTGCTGTCCTAGCGGGAGAACTTGAGCAGTTCTTC
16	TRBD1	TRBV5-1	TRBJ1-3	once	CASSLEGRGRLNTIYF	TGCGCCAGCAGCTTGGAGGGCAGGGGGCGATTGAACACCATATATTTT
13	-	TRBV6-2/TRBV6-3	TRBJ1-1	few	CASSGQGDPRAFF	TGTGCCAGCAGTGGCCAAGGGGACCCCCGAGCTTTCTTT
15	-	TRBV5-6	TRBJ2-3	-	CASSLPGGRKDTQYF	TGTGCCAGCAGCTTACCTGGGGGGCGCAAGGATACGCAGTATTTT
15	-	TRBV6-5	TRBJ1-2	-	CASSRFEWRVKGYTF	TGTGCCAGCAGCCGCTTCGAATGGCGCGTCAAGGGCTACACCTTC
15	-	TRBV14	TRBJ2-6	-	CASSQRGSGANVLTF	TGTGCCAGCAGCCAGCGCGGCAGTGGGGCCAACGTCCTGACTTTC
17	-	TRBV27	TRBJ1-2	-	CASSLRSRGPAVYGYTF	TGTGCCAGCAGTTTACGCTCTCGGGGGCCCGCTGTGTATGGCTACACCTTC
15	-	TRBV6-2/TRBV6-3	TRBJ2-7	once	CASSYSGRSSYEQYF	TGTGCCAGCAGTTACTCGGGTAGGAGTTCCTACGAGCAGTACTTC